The T cell receptor (beta chain) described here comes from a study of regulatory T cells in long-lasting Graves disease. In building TCR beta libraries, iRepertoire HTBI primers were used together with Arm-PCR of CDR3 regions. TCRdb re-called the multiplex PCR reads through MiXCR, storing one row per CDR3 protein. This sample has roughly 700,000 distinct CDR3 sequences; about 30% occur once, and the top ten carry about 40%. This CDR3 is 14 amino acids long. The ends were cut back, 10 bases at V and 0 bases at J, with 10 bases in the middle. Germline V CDR1 and CDR2: MDHEN, SYDVKM. Time point here: persistent/refractory GD, antithyroid drugs over 5 years with positive TRAb. The TCR library was made from RNA that had been extracted from PBMCs in TRIzol.

The chain couples TRBV28 to TRBJ1-6; TRBD1 is a possible D gene (6 bases). This specimen was peripheral blood mononuclear cells (PBMCs), taken when the disease was refractory, from a patient treated with antithyroid drugs. The source is a female donor with Graves disease. The CDR3 sequence: CATQGSSYNSPLHF. CDR3 nucleotide sequence: TGTGCCACCCAGGGGAGCTCCTATAATTCACCCCTCCACTTT.